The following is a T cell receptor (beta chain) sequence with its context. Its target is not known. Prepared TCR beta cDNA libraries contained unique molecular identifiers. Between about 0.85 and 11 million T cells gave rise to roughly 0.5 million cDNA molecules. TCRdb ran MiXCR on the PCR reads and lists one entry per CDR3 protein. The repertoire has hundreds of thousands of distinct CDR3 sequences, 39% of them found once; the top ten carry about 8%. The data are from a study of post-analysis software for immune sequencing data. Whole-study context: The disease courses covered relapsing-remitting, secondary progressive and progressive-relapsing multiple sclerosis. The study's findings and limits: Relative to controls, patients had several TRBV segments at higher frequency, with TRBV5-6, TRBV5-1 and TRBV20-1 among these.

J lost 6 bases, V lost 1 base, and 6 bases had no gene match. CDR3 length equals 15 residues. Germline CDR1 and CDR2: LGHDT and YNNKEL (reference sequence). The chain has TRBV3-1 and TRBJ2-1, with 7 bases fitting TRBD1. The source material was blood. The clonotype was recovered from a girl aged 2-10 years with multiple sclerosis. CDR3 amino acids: CASSQGSAGGNEQFF. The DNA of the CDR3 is TGTGCCAGCAGCCAAGGTAGCGCAGGGGGCAATGAGCAGTTCTTC.